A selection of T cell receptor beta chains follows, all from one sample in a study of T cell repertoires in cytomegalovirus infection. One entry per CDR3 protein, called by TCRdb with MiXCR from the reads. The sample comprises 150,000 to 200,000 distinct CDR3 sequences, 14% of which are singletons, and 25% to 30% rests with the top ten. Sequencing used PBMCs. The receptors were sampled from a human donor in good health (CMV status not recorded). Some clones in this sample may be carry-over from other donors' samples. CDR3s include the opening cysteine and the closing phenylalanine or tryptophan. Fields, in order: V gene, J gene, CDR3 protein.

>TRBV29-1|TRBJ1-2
CSVWGASAQAQNGYTF
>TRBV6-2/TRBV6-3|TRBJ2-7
CASSYRVNSYEQYF
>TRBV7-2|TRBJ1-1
CASSSTARGTEAFF
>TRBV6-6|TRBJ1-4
CATSPGGVEKLFF
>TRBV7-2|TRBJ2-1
CASSLAGGHNEQFF
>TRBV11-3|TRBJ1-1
CASSFEGTDEAFF
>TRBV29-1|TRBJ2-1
CSVDGTYNEQFF
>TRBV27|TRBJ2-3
CASSLIRLAGGTTDTQYF
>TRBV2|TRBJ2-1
CASSESGSFRDEQFF
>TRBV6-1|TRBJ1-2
CASSKGQGRRYTF
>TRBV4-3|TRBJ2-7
CASSQTRLTGEEQYF
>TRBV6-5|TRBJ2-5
CASSYQTSIETQYF
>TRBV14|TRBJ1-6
CASSLDRVSPLHF
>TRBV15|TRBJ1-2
CATSNRDGYTF
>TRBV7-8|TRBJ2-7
CATQNRRDSYEQYF
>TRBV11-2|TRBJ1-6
CASSLVPNSPLHF
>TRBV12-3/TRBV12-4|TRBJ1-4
CASSQPTGDLGEKLFF
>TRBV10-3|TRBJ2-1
CAIKTGQGGVSEQFF
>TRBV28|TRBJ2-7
CASSPPASGNEQYF
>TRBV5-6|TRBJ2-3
CASSPGLAVKYF
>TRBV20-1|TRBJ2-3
CSATFGGREGSTDTQYF
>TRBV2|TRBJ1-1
CASTEGNRWAEAFF
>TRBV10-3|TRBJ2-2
CAIRLGANTGELFF
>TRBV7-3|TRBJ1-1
CASSSTGGFTEAFF
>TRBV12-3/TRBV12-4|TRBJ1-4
CASSLLGFAEKLFF
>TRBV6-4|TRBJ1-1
CASSDSHATEAFF
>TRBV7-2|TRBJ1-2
CASSLRNGYTF
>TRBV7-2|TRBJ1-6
CASSYLRTGRGSPLHF
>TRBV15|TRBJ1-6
CATSTRGGQGNSPLHF
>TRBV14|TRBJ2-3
CASSQALGSTDTQYF
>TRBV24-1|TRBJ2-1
CATSDSGLEGRYNEQFF